This TCR beta chain was identified during a study of T cell repertoires in ileal Crohn's disease (dated by TCRdb to about 2019). Notes on the research overall: At the time of surgery, around a third of patients were active smokers, and the median duration of disease was approximately eight years. The M0 samples consisted of biopsies taken from the inflamed part of the ileum within the surgical resection specimen. Postoperative therapy was given to about half of the patients, with thiopurines administered to more than 10 patients and anti-TNF agents administered to around 19 patients. TCR repertoire analysis was done in about 59 Crohn's disease patients from a prospective multicentre cohort. A Rutgeerts score above i0 was used to define endoscopic postoperative recurrence. The study was conducted in parallel with a multicentre cohort that was designed to identify predictors of early endoscopic recurrence following ileocolonic resection. Every patient underwent surgery because of a complication, which was stricturing disease in around 60% of cases and penetrating disease in approximately 40%. Roughly 550 nanograms of biopsy DNA per sample were submitted for commercial TCRB immunosequencing. A total of around 150 mucosal samples from around 57 patients were sequenced, collected from several sites on the surgical specimen as well as at postoperative endoscopy.

The paper as a whole reports these results and caveats: A significantly higher proportion of clonal expansions was observed in active smokers at surgery than in non-smokers (about 25% vs 20%, p=0.02). Endoscopic recurrence was linked to a higher percentage of high-frequency clones at surgery, and recurrence occurred in every patient whose clonality exceeded 26.8% (18/57). Compared with CD4 T cells, sorted CD8 T cells contained more high-frequency clones, which suggests that the mucosal expansions were mostly CD8. Only a subgroup of patients, of unstated size, had their mucosal CD4 and CD8 T cells sorted and sequenced.

On this clone: Its specific antigen is unknown. One base away there is no much larger clone; base qualities are not given.

The time point label for this specimen denotes: inflamed ileum from the surgical specimen. To be eligible, patients had to be adults with ileal or ileocolonic Crohn's disease and an indication for ileocolonic resection. Whole ileal mucosal biopsies were kept frozen at -80 degrees C prior to DNA extraction. Genomic DNA was isolated from frozen whole biopsies using a TRizol-based method, and the DNA was quantified with a NanoDrop 2000 spectrophotometer. The method was the immunoSEQ multiplex PCR assay. Adaptive Biotechnology amplified CDR3 regions from genomic DNA with a two-step multiplex PCR that controlled for amplification bias. The first PCR used primers for every V and J gene segment; the second PCR added barcodes and Illumina adapters. CDR3 libraries were sequenced on an Illumina instrument. As for the authors' bioinformatics: Analysis combined the vendor-provided pipelines with custom analysis of raw data in R/Bioconductor under R version 3.3.0. Clonality, which ranges from 0 to 1, was calculated as the inverse of the normalised Shannon entropy across all productive clones. High-frequency clones were defined as the repertoire share of the top 100 clones, retaining only clones passing a 95% confidence test. Repertoire diversity was measured with the Simpson index, and overlap between samples was measured with the Morisita-Horn index. This immuneACCESS table, as held by TCRdb, lists in-frame sequences with V and J called but not all clones. Of the missing ones, under half trace to an unresolved V gene in checked studies; the others have no known cause. D and trimming come from the DNA, and the V and J calls and clone size come from that table. The sample table shows roughly 15,000 clones, and roughly three quarters are seen once. Around 4.2% of the sample goes to the ten largest clones.

The germline V gene (reference sequence) yields MNHEY for CDR1 and SMNVEV for CDR2. The CDR3 numbers 13 residues from cysteine through phenylalanine. The CDR3 DNA has 39 bases and is translated from base 1. A distance of 6 bases separates the germline ends of V and J, which lose 0 bases and 3 bases respectively. Sequencing was done on a sample of ileal tissue. The TCR comes from an adult with Crohn's disease. The V and J segments used are TRBV27 and TRBJ2-7; TRBD1 is perhaps the D gene, given 5 matching bases. The CDR3 region has the sequence CASSLSDNYEQYF. The bases are TGTGCCAGCAGTTTATCGGACAACTACGAGCAGTACTTC.